The clone carrying this T cell receptor beta chain was seen at least ten times. CDR1 is DFQATT and CDR2 is SNEGSKA in the germline V gene (reference sequence). V shed 4 bases and J shed 10 bases, with 11 bases lying between them. The CDR3 is 11 residues long. Specified time point: newly diagnosed GD, antithyroid drugs for less than 3 months. Researchers made the TCR library from RNA that was extracted from PBMCs. The authors built TCR beta libraries using iRepertoire HTBI primers and Arm-PCR of CDR3 regions. TCRdb re-derived calls from the multiplex PCR reads in MiXCR, one entry per CDR3 protein. The repertoire holds fewer than 450,000 distinct CDR3 sequences, with 14% to 15% as singletons. This sample stems from a study of regulatory T cells in long-lasting Graves disease. The data also belong to a second study, concerning T cells in Graves' hyperthyroidism and ophthalmopathy.

The sequenced sample was peripheral blood mononuclear cells (PBMCs), obtained at new diagnosis, from a patient treated with antithyroid drugs. The sequence was collected from a woman aged 40 to 50 with Graves disease. This chain uses TRBV20-1 with TRBJ2-1; D ambiguous. CDR3 amino acids: CSAMVFSEQFF. The CDR3 bases are TGCAGTGCTATGGTCTTTTCGGAGCAGTTCTTC.